Following are 22 T cell receptor beta chains from one sample sequenced in a study of shared clonotypes between healthy human individuals. Assay used: immunoSEQ multiplex PCR; TCRdb lists only in-frame clones, some missing. Of under 1,100,000 clones in the sample, approximately 68% were seen once. The sequenced material came from memory CD4+ T cells sorted from blood. As for subset: CD45RA-negative fraction. The source is a man aged 18 to 29 in good health.

V is TRBV19 and J is TRBJ2-4, with 8 bases identical to TRBD1. The junction had 3 bases not matched to a gene; V was cut back by 3 bases and J by 8 bases. Germline assignment: CDR1 LNHDA and CDR2 SQIVND (reference sequence). CDR3 length: 13 amino acids. The chain's CDR3 is CASSMVQGDIQYF. CDR3 nucleotide sequence: TGTGCCAGTAGTATGGTACAGGGGGACATTCAGTACTTC.

A remark on this clone: With a far larger clone one base away, a read error is the likely cause. The CDR3 loop is CASSNGNTIYF. The CDR3 DNA sequence: TGTGCCAGCAGTAATGGAAACACCATATATTTT. The J gene is TRBJ1-3, the V gene TRBV6-1, with D unclear. Trimming cost V 5 bases and J 3 bases, with 2 bases left between them. Germline CDR1 MNHNS, CDR2 SASEGT. CDR3 size: 11 residues.

Here the CDR3 DNA reads TGTGCCAGCAGTCCCAGAGATAGGGATACGCAGTATTTT. Encoded protein: CASSPRDRDTQYF. The chain joins TRBV28 to TRBJ2-3, with D unresolved. The CDR3 extends over 13 amino acids. Germline CDR1 and CDR2: MDHEN and SYDVKM. V was clipped by 5 bases and J by 6 bases, with 12 bases between them.

The chain links TRBV30 to TRBJ1-1; maybe TRBD1 (6 bases). V dropped 3 bases and J dropped 9 bases, with 20 bases sitting between them. In germline, CDR1 is GTSNPN, CDR2 SVGIG (reference sequence). The CDR3 runs 14 residues. This CDR3 reads CAWSTGGASTKAFF. CDR3 bases: TGTGCCTGGAGCACTGGGGGGGCGTCCACGAAAGCTTTCTTT. The full variable domain, rest sourced from reference TRBV30 and TRBJ1-1, is SQTIHQWPATLVQPVGSPLSLECTVEGTSNPNLYWYRQAAGRGLQLLFYSVGIGQISSEVPQNLSASRPQDRQFILSSKKLLLSDSGFYLCAWSTGGASTKAFFGQGTRLTVV.

This chain links TRBV19 with TRBJ2-7, with D possibly matching TRBD1 (5 bases). The germline CDR1 and CDR2 sequences are LNHDA and SQIVND (reference sequence). This CDR3 contains 15 residues. V was pared by 4 bases and J by 4 bases, with 17 bases between. CDR3 sequence reads: CASSKSIQAVYEQYF. For the CDR3, the DNA is TGTGCCAGTAGTAAGTCGATACAGGCGGTGTACGAGCAGTACTTC.

This clone appeared once. The rearrangement joins TRBV10-3 to TRBJ2-3; 9 nucleotides align to TRBD2. The CDR3 is 16 amino acids. The germline gives CDR1 ENHRY, CDR2 SYGVKD. The ends lost 3 bases at V and 2 bases at J; junction bases unmatched: 6. This chain's CDR3 is CAISDVAGELTDTQYF. The DNA for the CDR3 is TGTGCCATCAGTGACGTAGCGGGAGAGCTCACAGATACGCAGTATTTT.

The chain uses TRBV27 and TRBJ1-3; D unclear. V was pared by 2 bases and J by 4 bases, with 9 bases between. From germline, CDR1 is MNHEY and CDR2 SMNVEV (reference sequence). This CDR3 comprises 14 residues. CDR3 DNA sequence: TGTGCCAGCAGTTTAATTCCAGAAGGAAACACCATATATTTT. This gives the protein CASSLIPEGNTIYF.

The V gene is TRBV4-1, the J gene TRBJ1-6; tentative D call: TRBD1 (5 bases). The CDR3 contains 15 residues. The V end was cut by 0 bases, the J end by 4 bases, with 7 bases between. Germline V lookup: CDR1 MGHRA, CDR2 YSYEKL. CDR3 protein: CASSQESGYNSPLHF. In DNA, the CDR3 is TGCGCCAGCAGCCAAGAATCAGGGTATAATTCACCCCTCCACTTT.

CDR3 residues: CASISRPGGRGSYNEQFF. For the CDR3, the DNA is TGTGCCAGTATATCTCGTCCGGGCGGGAGGGGGTCCTACAATGAGCAGTTCTTC. V and J are TRBV19 and TRBJ2-1; TRBD2 aligns across 9 bases. In germline, CDR1 is LNHDA, CDR2 SQIVND (reference sequence). This CDR3 spans 18 amino acids. Unmatched junction bases numbered 14, after V lost 7 bases and J lost 1 base. The complete variable domain, with remaining parts taken from reference TRBV19 and TRBJ2-1, reads DGGITQSPKYLFRKEGQNVTLSCEQNLNHDAMYWYRQDPGQGLRLIYYSQIVNDFQKGDIAEGYSVSREKKESFPLTVTSAQKNPTAFYLCASISRPGGRGSYNEQFFGPGTRLTVL.

This sequence joins TRBV7-2 and TRBJ1-6, with a tentative D call TRBD1 (5 bases). The length of the CDR3 is 16 residues. Germline V CDR1 and CDR2: SGHTA, FQGNSA. Trimming left V 2 bases short and J 6 bases short, with 14 bases between. The CDR3 region has the DNA TGTGCCAGCAGCTTAATAGGATCAGGGTTTAATTCACCCCTCCACTTT. Translated, it gives CASSLIGSGFNSPLHF.

This chain's CDR3 is CATRRDYSNQPQHF. For the CDR3, the DNA is TGTGCCACCAGGCGGGATTATAGCAATCAGCCCCAGCATTTT. The chain uses TRBV2 and TRBJ1-5; no firm D call. V lost 10 bases to trimming and J lost 0 bases, with 13 bases between them. CDR3 size: 14 residues. Germline CDR1 is SNHLY and CDR2 is FYNNEI.

The chain has TRBV11-2 and TRBJ2-5; 16 bases are a match to TRBD2. J was trimmed by 0 bases and V by 5 bases; bases with no gene match: 6. Looked up from germline, CDR1 is SGHAT and CDR2 is FQNNGV. The CDR3 has 18 residues. The CDR3 loop is CASSQGLAGGKYQETQYF. The CDR3 DNA follows: TGTGCCAGCAGCCAGGGACTAGCGGGGGGGAAATACCAAGAGACCCAGTACTTC.

This clone showed up just a few times. This chain uses TRBV27 with TRBJ1-6; D unclear. Germline CDR1 MNHEY, CDR2 SMNVEV (reference sequence). Trimming pared 6 bases from V and 5 bases from J, leaving 8 bases between. The CDR3 covers 13 residues. DNA for the CDR3: TGTGCCAGCAGGGGGAGGCATAATTCACCCCTCCACTTT. Its protein product is CASRGRHNSPLHF.

V and J are TRBV5-1 and TRBJ2-1; tentative D call: TRBD1 (6 bases). Trimming shortened V by 0 bases and J by 6 bases, and 10 bases separated the two germline ends. From germline, CDR1 is SGHRS and CDR2 YFSETQ. The CDR3 loop spans 14 amino acids. The CDR3 nucleotides read TGCGCCAGCAGCTTGGACAGGGTCGCCAATGAGCAGTTCTTC. Amino acids: CASSLDRVANEQFF.

The chain carries TRBV30 and TRBJ2-5; unclear D gene. V was shortened by 4 bases and J by 8 bases, with 20 bases between the two germline ends. Per germline, CDR1 GTSNPN and CDR2 SVGIG (reference sequence). The CDR3 has 14 amino acids. This CDR3 is CAWTDPGPKFTQYF. The CDR3 DNA follows: TGTGCCTGGACCGACCCCGGACCCAAGTTTACCCAGTACTTC.

This chain connects TRBV7-8 to TRBJ1-4; D unclear. The CDR3 spans 14 residues. Germline lookup yields CDR1 SGHVS and CDR2 FQNEAQ. Deletions cut 4 bases from V and 4 bases from J, with 10 bases between. CDR3 protein: CASSSTERNEKLFF. In DNA form, the CDR3 reads TGTGCCAGCAGCTCGACGGAACGTAATGAAAAACTGTTTTTT.

CDR3 protein: CAGTGFSEAFF. CDR3 sequence (DNA): TGTGCCGGCACAGGGTTTTCTGAAGCTTTCTTT. The rearrangement uses TRBV2 and TRBJ1-1, with D possibly being TRBD1 (6 bases). Trimming took 11 bases from V and 6 from J, leaving 13 bases between them. This CDR3 spans 11 amino acids. The germline V gene encodes CDR1 SNHLY and CDR2 FYNNEI.

This rearrangement joins TRBV27 to TRBJ2-3; 7 bases are shared with TRBD2. After removal of 3 bases from V and 4 bases from J, the junction contained 7 bases not matched to a gene. This CDR3 has 15 residues. Germline V CDR1 and CDR2: MNHEY, SMNVEV (reference sequence). The CDR3 reads CASSLFPRGADTQYF. CDR3 DNA sequence: TGTGCCAGCAGTTTGTTTCCCCGGGGGGCAGATACGCAGTATTTT.

This chain joins TRBV7-2 and TRBJ2-5; D might be TRBD2 (6 bases). Trimming took 5 bases from V and 2 from J, leaving 12 bases between them. CDR1 is SGHTA and CDR2 is FQGNSA in the germline V gene. The CDR3 length is 14 residues. The CDR3 DNA reads TGTGCCAGCAGCCTTCTGGGAGGACAAGAGACCCAGTACTTC. Translating it yields CASSLLGGQETQYF.

The chain carries TRBV30 and TRBJ2-2; D may be TRBD1 (5 bases). Germline CDR1 and CDR2: GTSNPN and SVGIG (reference sequence). Trimming shortened V by 5 bases and J by 3 bases, and 10 bases separated the two germline ends. CDR3 length: 13 residues. The CDR3 spells CAWSTQDTGELFF. The CDR3 DNA reads as TGTGCCTGGTCCACACAGGACACCGGGGAGCTGTTTTTT.

The V call is TRBV28, the J call TRBJ1-2; 11 nucleotides match TRBD1. The V and J ends lost 4 bases and 2 bases, in that order; junction bases with no gene match: 9. Per the germline V gene, CDR1 is MDHEN and CDR2 is SYDVKM. CDR3 length: 17 residues. The CDR3 loop reads CASSSTHRTGGNYGYTF. The CDR3 DNA sequence: TGTGCCAGCAGTTCTACGCACCGGACAGGGGGCAACTATGGCTACACCTTC.

V gene TRBV25-1 combines with J gene TRBJ2-7, with 9 bases fitting TRBD1. The CDR3 spans 15 residues. J was trimmed by 4 bases and V by 1 base; bases with no gene match: 5. From germline, CDR1 is MGHDK and CDR2 SYGVNS. CDR3 amino acids: CASSESGTGRYEQYF. CDR3 nucleotide sequence: TGTGCCAGCAGTGAATCAGGGACAGGGAGATACGAGCAGTACTTC.